The 27 T cell receptor beta chains below were found in one sample sequenced in a study of T cell repertoires in cytomegalovirus infection. TCRdb re-analysed the reads in MiXCR, keeping a single row per CDR3 protein. The table records nearly 550,000 distinct CDR3 sequences, approximately 15% of them present only once. The material sequenced was CD8+ T cells from PBMCs. The receptor set was obtained from a human donor in good health (CMV status not recorded). Some clones in this sample may be carry-over from other donors' samples.

This clonotype was detected ten times or more. The rearrangement links TRBV4-1 to TRBJ2-5, with D unresolved. The CDR3 contains 14 residues. V was clipped by 3 bases and J by 5 bases, with 13 bases between them. Germline V gives CDR1 MGHRA, CDR2 YSYEKL. The DNA for the CDR3 is TGCGCCAGCAGCCATTCTAACGGATACGAGACCCAGTACTTC. This gives the protein CASSHSNGYETQYF.

At least ten counts were recorded for this clonotype. The V gene is TRBV28, the J gene TRBJ2-4; D gene ambiguous. Trimming cost V 6 bases and J 5 bases, with 14 bases left between them. The CDR3 spans 14 residues. Germline V gene lookup returns CDR1 MDHEN and CDR2 SYDVKM. Here the CDR3 DNA reads TGTGCCAGCAGACCCCAGACCAGCCAAAACATTCAGTACTTC. Amino acids: CASRPQTSQNIQYF.

This clonotype was recorded many times. The chain links TRBV6-5 to TRBJ2-5, with TRBD2 matching 8 bases. V lost 0 bases, J lost 2 bases, and 5 bases stayed unmatched. In germline, CDR1 is MNHEY, CDR2 SVGAGI. The length of the CDR3 is 16 residues. The CDR3 loop reads CASSYSSGGIQETQYF. The CDR3 DNA follows: TGTGCCAGCAGTTACTCCAGCGGGGGTATACAAGAGACCCAGTACTTC.

This clonotype was recorded many times. This CDR3 is CASSLREDRNEQFF. The DNA for the CDR3 is TGTGCCAGCAGCTTAAGAGAGGATAGGAATGAGCAGTTCTTC. The chain combines TRBV7-9 with TRBJ2-1; D is uncertain. This CDR3 spans 14 amino acids. V was pared by 2 bases and J by 7 bases, with 12 bases between. CDR1 SEHNR and CDR2 FQNEAQ come from the germline V gene (reference sequence).

The rearrangement joins TRBV6-6 to TRBJ1-1; 9 nucleotides agree with TRBD1. The V gene end was trimmed by 5 bases and the J gene end by 5 bases; junction bases not matched to a gene: 15. Germline V gives CDR1 MNHNY, CDR2 SVGAGI (reference sequence). This CDR3 comprises 17 residues. CDR3 nucleotides: TGTGCCAGCAGTGGGCCCGGAGGACAGGGGTCTTCTACTGAAGCTTTCTTT. The encoded protein is CASSGPGGQGSSTEAFF.

This clonotype was detected a few times. The chain recombines TRBV20-1 with TRBJ1-2, with 9 nucleotides matching TRBD1. Germline V gene data show CDR1 as DFQATT and CDR2 as SNEGSKA (reference sequence). Germline trimming cut 4 bases from V and 3 bases from J; bases unmatched to any gene: 9. This CDR3 spans 15 amino acids. The CDR3 bases are TGCAGTGCTAAATCCCTTGACAGGGGGGACTATGGCTACACCTTC. Translated: CSAKSLDRGDYGYTF.

There are many counts of this clonotype. This chain uses TRBV7-9 with TRBJ2-7, with D perhaps assigned TRBD1 or TRBD2 (5 bases each). Trimming took off 5 bases at V and 2 bases at J, with 13 bases between the two ends. The germline gives CDR1 SEHNR, CDR2 FQNEAQ (reference sequence). The CDR3 extends over 14 amino acids. This chain's CDR3 is CASSPPGQPYEQYF. Written as DNA, the CDR3 is TGTGCCAGCAGCCCGCCGGGGCAGCCCTACGAGCAGTACTTC.

Ten or more counts support this clonotype. This rearrangement joins TRBV11-2 to TRBJ1-1, with a tentative D call TRBD1 (5 bases). CDR3 length equals 14 residues. V lost 5 bases, J lost 5 bases, and 15 bases lay in between. Per the germline V gene, CDR1 is SGHAT and CDR2 is FQNNGV. For the CDR3, the DNA is TGTGCCAGCAGCCGGCGGGGGGAGGGAACTGAAGCTTTCTTT. It is translated as CASSRRGEGTEAFF.

The V call is TRBV3-1, the J call TRBJ1-1, with D unclear. The germline V and J ends were trimmed by 0 bases and 0 bases, with 11 bases remaining between them. Germline V lookup: CDR1 LGHDT, CDR2 YNNKEL (reference sequence). This CDR3 contains 16 residues. CDR3 DNA: TGTGCCAGCAGCCAAGAGGGGTCCCGACTGAACACTGAAGCTTTCTTT. Amino acid sequence: CASSQEGSRLNTEAFF.

In its sample, this clonotype was seen many times. The chain is built from TRBV7-3 and TRBJ2-3, with TRBD1 matching over 7 bases. Germline trimming cut 2 bases from V and 6 bases from J; bases unmatched to any gene: 2. The germline CDR1 and CDR2 sequences are SGHTA and FQGTGA. The CDR3 has 13 amino acids. The CDR3 coding sequence is TGTGCCAGCAGCTTAGGCAGGGGGGATACGCAGTATTTT. Its protein product is CASSLGRGDTQYF. Full variable domain (missing parts from reference TRBV7-3 and TRBJ2-3): GAGVSQTPSNKVTEKGKYVELRCDPISGHTALYWYRQSLGQGPEFLIYFQGTGAADDSGLPNDRFFAVRPEGSVSTLKIQRTERGDSAVYLCASSLGRGDTQYFGPGTRLTVL.

There are a few counts of this clonotype. The rearrangement joins TRBV6-1 to TRBJ2-7, with 8 bases fitting TRBD1. The CDR3 runs 16 residues. Trimming at V came to 7 bases and at J to 6 bases, leaving 17 bases not matched to a gene. The germline CDR1 and CDR2 sequences are MNHNS and SASEGT. The CDR3: CASTNGGWAGGFEQYF. The CDR3, as DNA: TGTGCCAGCACGAATGGAGGCTGGGCAGGGGGCTTCGAGCAGTACTTC.

This clonotype was found a few times. This sequence joins TRBV9 and TRBJ2-2, with D tentatively TRBD1 (5 bases). In germline, CDR1 is SGDLS, CDR2 YYNGEE. The ends were cut back, 4 bases at V and 6 bases at J, with 10 bases in the middle. The CDR3 runs to 13 residues. Written as DNA, the CDR3 is TGTGCCAGCAGCCCGCCAGGGTCCGGGGAGCTGTTTTTT. Its protein product is CASSPPGSGELFF.

This clonotype has more than one count but fewer than ten. The chain uses TRBV12-3 or TRBV12-4 and TRBJ2-1; the D is unclear. Trimming cost V 7 bases and J 0 bases, with 10 bases left between them. This CDR3 comprises 14 residues. DNA for the CDR3: TGTGCCAGCACAAGCGATCTCTCCTACAATGAGCAGTTCTTC. It specifies CASTSDLSYNEQFF.

In this sample, this clonotype turned up many times. V is TRBV7-9 and J is TRBJ2-5; no clear D gene. Trimming took off 7 bases at V and 2 bases at J, with 11 bases between the two ends. CDR1 is SEHNR, CDR2 FQNEAQ, per germline (reference sequence). CDR3 length: 13 amino acids. The CDR3 coding sequence is TGTGCCAGCAACCTTCATATACAAGAGACCCAGTACTTC. The encoded protein is CASNLHIQETQYF.

This clonotype was seen a handful of times. This chain joins TRBV20-1 and TRBJ2-1, with D perhaps TRBD2 (6 bases). Between the trimmed V and J ends, which lost 3 bases and 15 bases, there was a span of 15 bases. This CDR3 contains 11 residues. Germline values: CDR1 DFQATT, CDR2 SNEGSKA (reference sequence). The CDR3 DNA sequence: TGCAGTGCTAGGGCCGCTAGCGTGCGGTTCTTC. Translated, it gives CSARAASVRFF.

This chain joins TRBV10-3 and TRBJ1-1; D may be TRBD1 (6 bases). Looked up from germline, CDR1 is ENHRY and CDR2 is SYGVKD. This CDR3 is 11 amino acids long. The germline V and J ends were trimmed by 6 bases and 7 bases, with 9 bases remaining between them. The CDR3 reads CAISAGVEAFF. The CDR3 DNA reads TGTGCCATCAGCGCAGGGGTTGAAGCTTTCTTT.

The rearrangement uses TRBV6-6 and TRBJ1-6; TRBD1 matches at 7 bases. J gave up 6 bases and V 5 bases, and 4 bases lay outside the gene matches. The CDR3 sequence is 14 residues long. Germline V gives CDR1 MNHNY, CDR2 SVGAGI (reference sequence). CDR3 in amino acids: CASSAGTANSPLHF. In DNA, the CDR3 is TGTGCCAGCAGTGCCGGGACAGCTAATTCACCCCTCCACTTT.

In this sample, this clonotype turned up many times. V and J are TRBV7-3 and TRBJ2-7; the D gene could be TRBD1 or TRBD2 (5 bases each). The CDR3 contains 13 residues. V lost 1 base to trimming and J lost 5 bases, with 9 bases between them. Germline-derived CDR1 and CDR2 are SGHTA and FQGTGA. CDR3 in amino acids: CASSLILGDEQYF. Here the CDR3 DNA reads TGTGCCAGCAGCTTAATATTGGGGGACGAGCAGTACTTC.

The chain links TRBV27 to TRBJ1-6, with 7 bases that match TRBD1. The CDR3 length is 13 residues. The germline gives CDR1 MNHEY, CDR2 SMNVEV (reference sequence). Losses at the gene ends were 7 bases for V and 4 bases for J; bases not matched to a gene: 1. The CDR3: CASTGQYNSPLHF. As DNA, the CDR3 is TGTGCCAGCACGGGACAGTATAATTCACCCCTCCACTTT.

This clonotype has only a few counts. The chain recombines TRBV19 with TRBJ1-1; D might be TRBD1 (5 bases). Germline loops: CDR1 LNHDA, CDR2 SQIVND (reference sequence). This CDR3 is built from 15 residues. Trimming removed 6 bases from V and 0 bases from J, with 14 bases in between. The CDR3 DNA follows: TGTGCCAGTAGCCGTCAGGGTTATCTGAACACTGAAGCTTTCTTT. The encoded protein is CASSRQGYLNTEAFF.

This clonotype was detected ten times or more. This chain links TRBV7-9 with TRBJ1-3; a possible D gene is TRBD1 (6 bases). Germline assignment: CDR1 SEHNR and CDR2 FQNEAQ (reference sequence). The CDR3 has 15 residues. Trimming shortened V by 4 bases and J by 4 bases, and 14 bases separated the two germline ends. The CDR3 spells CASSSIQGGGNTIYF. CDR3 nucleotide sequence: TGTGCCAGCAGCTCCATACAGGGAGGCGGAAACACCATATATTTT. The variable domain in full, completed from reference TRBV7-9 and TRBJ1-3, reads DTGVSQNPRHKITKRGQNVTFRCDPISEHNRLYWYRQTLGQGPEFLTYFQNEAQLEKSRLLSDRFSAERPKGSFSTLEIQRTEQGDSAMYLCASSSIQGGGNTIYFGEGSWLTVV.

Many counts were recorded for this clonotype. The chain joins TRBV6-5 to TRBJ2-2, with 8 bases matching TRBD1. Germline V gene lookup returns CDR1 MNHEY and CDR2 SVGAGI. Trimming removed 0 bases from V and 3 bases from J; junction bases left unmatched: 9. This CDR3 has 18 amino acids. The CDR3 region is CASSYSSPGGVYTGELFF. The CDR3 DNA sequence: TGTGCCAGCAGTTACTCGAGTCCAGGGGGCGTATACACCGGGGAGCTGTTTTTT.

V usage is TRBV28 and J usage is TRBJ2-3; 13 bases map to TRBD2. Per germline, CDR1 MDHEN and CDR2 SYDVKM. V was clipped by 6 bases and J by 5 bases; unmatched bases: 17. The CDR3 totals 19 residues. Written as DNA, the CDR3 is TGTGCCAGCAGCTTCCCCGGGACTAGCGGGACCCACACACAAGATACGCAGTATTTT. Translating it yields CASSFPGTSGTHTQDTQYF.

The rearrangement uses TRBV27 and TRBJ1-1; D is possibly TRBD1 (5 bases). From germline, CDR1 is MNHEY and CDR2 SMNVEV (reference sequence). V lost 2 bases and J 5 bases, leaving 12 bases between the germline ends. This CDR3 comprises 14 residues. The CDR3 DNA follows: TGTGCCAGCAGTTTACGAGGGGATTGGACTGAAGCTTTCTTT. Translation: CASSLRGDWTEAFF.

In regard to this clonotype: One base away lies a much larger clone, so this may be a sequencing read error. The chain recombines TRBV7-3 with TRBJ2-2; TRBD1 is a possible D gene (5 bases). Germline V gene sequence: CDR1 SGHTA, CDR2 FQGTGA. CDR3 length equals 16 residues. This CDR3 reads CAGSLKVQGWDGELFF. CDR3 DNA sequence: TGTGCCGGCAGCTTAAAGGTCCAGGGTTGGGACGGGGAGCTGTTTTTT.

V is TRBV19 and J is TRBJ1-5, with D possibly matching TRBD1 (5 bases). CDR1 is LNHDA and CDR2 is SQIVND in the germline V gene (reference sequence). CDR3 length equals 13 residues. V was shortened by 3 bases and J by 4 bases, with 7 bases between the two germline ends. The CDR3 region has the DNA TGTGCCAGTAGTATGGCAGGGAATCAGCCCCAGCATTTT. Protein sequence: CASSMAGNQPQHF.

This clonotype was picked up many times. This may arise from a read error, as a much more abundant clone is one base away. The chain has TRBV5-6 and TRBJ2-7, with 8 bases matching TRBD1. V lost 0 bases and J lost 3; bases outside the gene matches: 5. Germline assignment: CDR1 SGHDT and CDR2 YYEEEE. The CDR3 runs to 15 residues. The CDR3 DNA is TGTGCCAGCAGCTTGGGGGCAGGGGGCATCTACGAGCAGTACTTC. Translating gives CASSLGAGGIYEQYF.